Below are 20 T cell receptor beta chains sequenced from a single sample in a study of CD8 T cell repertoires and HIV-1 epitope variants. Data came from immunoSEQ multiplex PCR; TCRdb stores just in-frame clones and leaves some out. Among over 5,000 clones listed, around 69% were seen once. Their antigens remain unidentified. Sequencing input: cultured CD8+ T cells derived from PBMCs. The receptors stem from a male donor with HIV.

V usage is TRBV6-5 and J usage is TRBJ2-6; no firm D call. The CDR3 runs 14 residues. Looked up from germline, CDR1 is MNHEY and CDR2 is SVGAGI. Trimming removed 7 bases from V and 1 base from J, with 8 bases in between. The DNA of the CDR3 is TGTGCCAGCACCTTAGTATCTGGGGCCAACGTCCTGACTTTC. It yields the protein CASTLVSGANVLTF.

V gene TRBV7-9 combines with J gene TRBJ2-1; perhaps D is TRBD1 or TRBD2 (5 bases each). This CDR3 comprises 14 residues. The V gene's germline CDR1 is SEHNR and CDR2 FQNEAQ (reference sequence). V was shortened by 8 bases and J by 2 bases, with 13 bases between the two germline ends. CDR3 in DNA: TGTGCCAGCCCCCGGGACCAGACCTACAATGAGCAGTTCTTC. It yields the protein CASPRDQTYNEQFF.

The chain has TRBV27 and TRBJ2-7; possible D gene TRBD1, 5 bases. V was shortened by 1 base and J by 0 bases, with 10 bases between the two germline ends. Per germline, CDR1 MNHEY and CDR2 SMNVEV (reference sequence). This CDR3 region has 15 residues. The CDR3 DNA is TGTGCCAGCAGTTTATTGGCAGGGTCCTCCTACGAGCAGTACTTC. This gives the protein CASSLLAGSSYEQYF.

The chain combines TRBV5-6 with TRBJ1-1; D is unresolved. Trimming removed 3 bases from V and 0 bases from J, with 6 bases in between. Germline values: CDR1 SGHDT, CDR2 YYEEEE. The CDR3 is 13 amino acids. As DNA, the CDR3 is TGTGCCAGCAGCTGGGCTTTGAACACTGAAGCTTTCTTT. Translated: CASSWALNTEAFF.

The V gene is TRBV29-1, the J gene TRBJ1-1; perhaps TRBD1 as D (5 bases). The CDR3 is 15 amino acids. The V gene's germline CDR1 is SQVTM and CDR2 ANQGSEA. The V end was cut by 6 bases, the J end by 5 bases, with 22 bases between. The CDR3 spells CSVPSGAGGVTEAFF. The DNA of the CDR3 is TGCAGCGTCCCGAGCGGGGCAGGAGGGGTAACTGAAGCTTTCTTT.

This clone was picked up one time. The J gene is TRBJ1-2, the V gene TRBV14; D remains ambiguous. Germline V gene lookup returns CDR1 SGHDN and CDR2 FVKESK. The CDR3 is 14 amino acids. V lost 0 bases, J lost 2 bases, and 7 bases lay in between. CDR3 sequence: CASSQDMGNYGYTF. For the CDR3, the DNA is TGTGCCAGCAGCCAAGATATGGGGAACTATGGCTACACCTTC.

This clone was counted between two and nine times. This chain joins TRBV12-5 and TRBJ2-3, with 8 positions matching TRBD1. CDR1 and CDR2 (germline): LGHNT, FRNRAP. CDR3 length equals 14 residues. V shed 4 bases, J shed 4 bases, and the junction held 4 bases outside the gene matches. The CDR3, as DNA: TGTGCTAGTGGTTCCCAGGGGGCTCCAGATACGCAGTATTTT. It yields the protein CASGSQGAPDTQYF.

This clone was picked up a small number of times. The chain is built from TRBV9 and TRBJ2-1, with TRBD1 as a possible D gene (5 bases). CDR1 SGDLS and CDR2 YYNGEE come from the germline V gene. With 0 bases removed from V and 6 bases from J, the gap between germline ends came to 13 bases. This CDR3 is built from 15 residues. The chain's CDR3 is CASSVDPGNVNEQFF. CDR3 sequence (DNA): TGTGCCAGCAGCGTAGATCCAGGGAACGTCAATGAGCAGTTCTTC.

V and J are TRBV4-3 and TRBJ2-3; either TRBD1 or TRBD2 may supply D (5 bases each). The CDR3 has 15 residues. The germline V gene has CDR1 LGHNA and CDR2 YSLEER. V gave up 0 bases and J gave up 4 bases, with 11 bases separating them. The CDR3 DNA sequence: TGCGCCAGCAGCCAAGATTGGGGGAAGGCAGATACGCAGTATTTT. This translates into CASSQDWGKADTQYF.

The CDR3 DNA is TGTGCCAGCACCGAGTCAGGGGAGGAGGGCTACACCTTC. Translation: CASTESGEEGYTF. This chain connects TRBV2 to TRBJ1-2; weak D call: TRBD1 (6 bases). V was shortened by 7 bases and J by 8 bases, with 17 bases between the two germline ends. CDR1 and CDR2 from the germline V gene are SNHLY and FYNNEI. This CDR3 comprises 13 residues.

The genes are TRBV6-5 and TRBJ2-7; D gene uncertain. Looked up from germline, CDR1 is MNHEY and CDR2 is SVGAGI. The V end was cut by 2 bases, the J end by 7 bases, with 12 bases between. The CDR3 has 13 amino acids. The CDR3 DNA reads TGTGCCAGCAGTTACCCGAATGCAAGGGAGCAGTACTTC. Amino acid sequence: CASSYPNAREQYF.

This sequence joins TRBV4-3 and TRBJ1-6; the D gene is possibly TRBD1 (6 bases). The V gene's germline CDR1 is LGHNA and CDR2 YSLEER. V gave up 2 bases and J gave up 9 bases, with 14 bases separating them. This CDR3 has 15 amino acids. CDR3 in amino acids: CASSQSKGGSSPLHF. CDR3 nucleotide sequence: TGCGCCAGCAGCCAAAGTAAGGGGGGAAGTTCACCCCTCCACTTT.

Here the CDR3 DNA reads TGTGCCAGCTCAGTACAAGAGACCCAGTACTTC. Protein sequence: CASSVQETQYF. This chain joins TRBV18 and TRBJ2-5; no definite D call. Germline V lookup: CDR1 KGHSH, CDR2 LQKENI. This CDR3 is 11 amino acids long. Trimming removed 5 bases at V and 2 bases at J, with 3 bases between.

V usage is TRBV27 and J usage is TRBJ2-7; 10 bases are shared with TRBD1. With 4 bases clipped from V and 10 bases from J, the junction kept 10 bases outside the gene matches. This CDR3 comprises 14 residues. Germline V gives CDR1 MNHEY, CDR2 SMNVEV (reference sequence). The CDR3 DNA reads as TGTGCCAGCAGTTCGACAGGGGGCGTCCCTCTACAGTACTTC. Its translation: CASSSTGGVPLQYF.

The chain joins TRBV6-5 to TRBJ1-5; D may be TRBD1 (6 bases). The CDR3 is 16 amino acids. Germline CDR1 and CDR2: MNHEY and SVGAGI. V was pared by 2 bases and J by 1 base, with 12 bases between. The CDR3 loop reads CASSYAGQGSNQPQHF. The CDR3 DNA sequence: TGTGCCAGCAGTTACGCTGGGCAGGGGAGCAATCAGCCCCAGCATTTT.

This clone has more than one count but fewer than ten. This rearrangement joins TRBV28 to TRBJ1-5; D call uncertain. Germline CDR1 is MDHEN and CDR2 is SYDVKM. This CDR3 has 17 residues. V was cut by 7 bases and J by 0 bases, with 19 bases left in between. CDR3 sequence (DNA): TGTGCCAGCAATTCGGACGCCTGGCCCTATAGCAATCAGCCCCAGCATTTT. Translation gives CASNSDAWPYSNQPQHF.

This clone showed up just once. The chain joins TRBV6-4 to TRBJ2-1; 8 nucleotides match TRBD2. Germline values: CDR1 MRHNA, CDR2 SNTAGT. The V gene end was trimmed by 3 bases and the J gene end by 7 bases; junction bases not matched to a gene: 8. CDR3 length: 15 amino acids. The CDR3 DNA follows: TGTGCCAGCAGTGAGGTTAGCGGGGCCACGAATGAGCAGTTCTTC. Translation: CASSEVSGATNEQFF.

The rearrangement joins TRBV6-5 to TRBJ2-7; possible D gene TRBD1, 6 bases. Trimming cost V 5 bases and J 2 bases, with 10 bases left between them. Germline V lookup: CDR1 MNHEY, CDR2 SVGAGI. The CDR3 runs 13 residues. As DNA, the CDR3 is TGTGCCAGCAGTGCAAGGGGGACCTACGAGCAGTACTTC. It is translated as CASSARGTYEQYF.

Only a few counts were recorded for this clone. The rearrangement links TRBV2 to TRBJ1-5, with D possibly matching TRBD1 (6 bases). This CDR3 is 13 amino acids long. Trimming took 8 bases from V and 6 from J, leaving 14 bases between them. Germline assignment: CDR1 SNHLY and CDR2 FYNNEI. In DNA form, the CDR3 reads TGTGCCAGCGAAGCAGGGGCGACTCAGCCCCAGCATTTT. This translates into CASEAGATQPQHF.

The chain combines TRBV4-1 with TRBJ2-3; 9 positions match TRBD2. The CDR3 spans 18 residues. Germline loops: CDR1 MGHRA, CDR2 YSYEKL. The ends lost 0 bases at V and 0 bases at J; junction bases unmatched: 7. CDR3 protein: CASSQDPPSGTSTDTQYF. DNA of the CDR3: TGCGCCAGCAGCCAAGACCCCCCTAGCGGGACTAGCACAGATACGCAGTATTTT.